Sequencing of this TCR beta chain was carried out in a study of cytomegalovirus exposure and HLA in healthy donors. Study-level background: The 120 or so validation repertoires, a later analysis reported, used the same platform as the approximately 650 first-cohort repertoires. General study results and limits: Some public TCRs appeared in many individuals, while most sequences were rare. The listing of 150 to 200 TCR beta chains classed them as cytomegalovirus-associated. The classifier was said to identify cytomegalovirus status with high specificity and sensitivity.

Trimming took off 0 bases at V and 4 bases at J, with 12 bases between the two ends. CDR1 and CDR2 from the germline V gene are SGHDN and FVKESK. The CDR3 is 15 residues long. The data were produced by immunoSEQ multiplex PCR, yet TCRdb's version contains in-frame clones alone and is incomplete. The sample lists about 150,000 clones, roughly nine tenths seen once, with about 10% in the top ten. Concerning this clone itself: Its antigen is currently unknown.

Material for sequencing was PBMCs. This sequence originates from a woman in her late teens or twenties in good health and CMV-seropositive. The V gene is TRBV14, the J gene TRBJ1-2, with D possibly being TRBD1 (5 bases). The CDR3 region is CASSQDRQGVYGYTF. The DNA for the CDR3 is TGTGCCAGCAGCCAAGACAGGCAGGGCGTCTATGGCTACACCTTC.